Listed below are T cell receptor beta chains from one sample, sequenced in a study of blood T cells in healthy people across ages. TCRdb used MiXCR to reprocess the 5' RACE reads, holding one entry per CDR3 protein. Of hundreds of thousands of distinct CDR3 sequences in the sample, 49% were seen once. Sequences were obtained from blood. The receptors come from a woman aged 55-69 years in good health. The CDR3 runs from the conserved cysteine through the conserved F or W. A clone size is listed for some rows: how often the clone was seen (once, few, many), or a class if it is expanded.

v_gene,len,j_gene,abundance,CDR3aa
TRBV30,13,TRBJ1-2,NA,CAWSVRSDYGYTF
TRBV12-3/TRBV12-4,15,TRBJ2-7,few,CASSTALTGGNEQYF
TRBV3-1,12,TRBJ2-7,NA,CASSKFSYEQYF
TRBV28,11,TRBJ1-1,NA,CASSSVEAAFF
TRBV27,15,TRBJ2-2,once,CASSLWRVGTGELFF
TRBV9,14,TRBJ1-1,NA,CASSVGQISTEAFF
TRBV28,16,TRBJ2-4,NA,CASSLATGVAKNIQYF
TRBV4-3,15,TRBJ2-7,NA,CASSQLSGTTYEQYF
TRBV12-3/TRBV12-4,16,TRBJ2-3,NA,CASSRRLRGAADTQYF
TRBV2,13,TRBJ1-1,NA,CASSGEMGTEAFF
TRBV5-1,14,TRBJ2-1,NA,CASSLANSVDEQFF
TRBV5-5,14,TRBJ2-3,NA,CASTHEHRTDTQYF
TRBV20-1,15,TRBJ2-7,NA,CSARDWTASSYEQYF
TRBV5-6,15,TRBJ2-3,NA,CASSLDGPGYDTQYF
TRBV5-1,14,TRBJ2-7,NA,CASSLASETYEQYF
TRBV12-3/TRBV12-4,16,TRBJ2-5,NA,CASSLWTSGTQETQYF
TRBV20-1,13,TRBJ2-7,few,CSASGDRDYEQYF
TRBV28,17,TRBJ2-3,NA,CASSSTSIAGERDTQYF
TRBV27,15,NA,many,CASSLGLHSYNEQYF
TRBV20-1,15,TRBJ2-7,few,CSARDAGYRDYEQYF
TRBV29-1,17,NA,few,CSVEPPETGRTYNEQYF
TRBV7-2,14,TRBJ2-7,NA,CASSPRLLSYEQYF
TRBV20-1,12,TRBJ2-1,many,CSASQGDNEQFF
TRBV5-1,15,TRBJ1-1,NA,CASSISGIQNTEAFF
TRBV6-2/TRBV6-3,14,TRBJ1-4,NA,CASSYGTGLEKLFF
TRBV2,12,TRBJ2-3,NA,CASSMEGDTQYF
TRBV6-5,13,TRBJ2-7,once,CASSYTANYEQYF
TRBV28,14,TRBJ1-2,NA,CASSFSGPNYGYTF
TRBV6-2/TRBV6-3,15,TRBJ2-1,NA,CASSYVGRTNNEQFF
TRBV5-6,13,TRBJ1-1,few,CASSLKRPTEAFF
TRBV7-2,18,TRBJ1-2,NA,CASSPKPAGRIANYGYTF
TRBV12-3/TRBV12-4,16,TRBJ2-7,few,CASSLSLAASYNEQYF
TRBV12-3/TRBV12-4,15,TRBJ2-2,many,CASSLPGYDTGELFF
TRBV28,15,TRBJ2-3,few,CASSLGQAGADTQYF
TRBV7-3,15,TRBJ1-1,NA,CADRTKGGHNTEAFF
TRBV29-1,14,TRBJ2-1,NA,CSVETQRGDNEQFF
TRBV7-2,13,TRBJ1-4,NA,CASSLTTNEKLFF
TRBV6-2/TRBV6-3,14,TRBJ2-4,many,CASSYGGTGNIQYF
TRBV4-3,13,TRBJ2-1,NA,CASSKDSLFEQFF
TRBV15,14,NA,NA,CATSRGAGADEQYF
TRBV4-1,16,TRBJ2-1,NA,CASSPIPGEGLGEQFF
TRBV4-3,20,TRBJ2-3,NA,CASSQGAWASGTRSTDTQYF
TRBV29-1,13,TRBJ2-7,many,CSVVLYSSYEQYF
TRBV28,16,NA,NA,CASSSARTGGKNIQYF
TRBV5-1,17,TRBJ2-1,NA,CASSLLPRSSGYNEQFF
TRBV5-1,16,TRBJ2-3,NA,CASSRMGAGISDTQYF
TRBV4-1,15,TRBJ1-5,once,CASSQRDNSNQPQHF